The sequence of this TCR beta chain was determined in a study of blood T cell repertoires in COVID-19. Study-wide background: The samples span acute and convalescent COVID-19 from the United States, Italy and Spain.

The study recruited people aged 18 to 89 years across under 25 US areas. Donors of Cohort 3 who recovered were those that had two negative PCRs, clearance, or symptom resolution. This clone was detected once. In the original workflow: Amplification from reference gene primers served as the basis for estimated nucleated cell counts. Sequencing was performed with immunoSEQ multiplex PCR; in TCRdb, only in-frame clones are kept and a portion is missing. From that table come the V and J calls and clone size; the DNA was used to work out D and trimming. This table holds roughly 500,000 clones, around 89% found once. The V gene's germline CDR1 is SGHTS and CDR2 YDEGEE. This CDR3 region has 17 residues. The V and J ends lost 0 bases and 0 bases, in that order; junction bases with no gene match: 8.

The sample was PBMCs or T cells enriched from blood (not recorded which). The chain employs TRBV5-8 and TRBJ2-7, with 8 bases fitting TRBD2. The TCR originated in a woman between 40 and 50 years old who had recovered from COVID-19. The CDR3 spells CASSLELGSGASYEQYF. The CDR3 nucleotides read TGTGCCAGCAGCTTGGAGTTGGGTAGCGGGGCCTCCTACGAGCAGTACTTC.